The T cell receptor (beta chain) under discussion was sequenced for a study of T cells in Graves' hyperthyroidism and ophthalmopathy. TCR beta CDR3 regions were amplified from RNA. First-round RT-PCR targeting the TCR CDR3 was performed with the HTBI primer set. Using its own MiXCR run on the multiplex PCR reads, TCRdb lists one record per CDR3 protein. The sample records about 640,000 distinct CDR3 sequences, about 15% being singletons. This clonotype has at least ten counts. Per germline, CDR1 MDHEN and CDR2 SYDVKM. Trimming cost V 6 bases and J 2 bases, with 7 bases left between them. The CDR3 loop spans 12 amino acids.

Sequenced material: blood. The chain employs TRBV28 and TRBJ1-2; D possibly corresponds to TRBD1 (5 bases). This clonotype was obtained from a woman between 45 and 65 years old with Graves' ophthalmopathy. The DNA of the CDR3 is TGTGCCAGCAGCAGACAGAACTATGGCTACACCTTC. Protein: CASSRQNYGYTF.